The 29 T cell receptor beta chains below all came from one sample that was sequenced in a study of cytomegalovirus exposure and HLA in healthy donors. The PCR used 60 Vbeta and 13 Jbeta primers. Assay used: immunoSEQ multiplex PCR; TCRdb lists only in-frame clones, some missing. The sample lists about 210,000 clones, around 81% occurring once. Material: PBMCs. These receptor sequences come from a woman aged 45-59 years in good health and CMV-seropositive.

Here the CDR3 DNA reads TGCGCCAGCAGTCCAGACAGGCCTACCGGGGAGCTGTTTTTT. This translates into CASSPDRPTGELFF. The genes are TRBV5-1 and TRBJ2-2; a possible D gene is TRBD1 (6 bases). The germline V and J ends were trimmed by 5 bases and 5 bases, with 13 bases remaining between them. CDR1 and CDR2 (germline): SGHRS, YFSETQ. The CDR3 loop spans 14 amino acids.

V and J are TRBV9 and TRBJ2-1; the match to TRBD2 covers 8 bases. Germline V gene lookup returns CDR1 SGDLS and CDR2 YYNGEE. CDR3 size: 16 residues. With 2 bases clipped from V and 0 bases from J, the junction kept 4 bases outside the gene matches. In DNA form, the CDR3 reads TGTGCCAGCAGCGTGGGTACTAGCGGCTCCTACAATGAGCAGTTCTTC. This gives the protein CASSVGTSGSYNEQFF.

To note about this clone: The DNA is omitted, as the CDR3 cannot be located on it reliably, and the CDR3 follows TCRdb's listing. The genes are TRBV7-5 and TRBJ2-1; TRBD1, the table's D call, was not compared with the DNA. TRBV7-5 is deemed a pseudogene. Inclusive of both ends, the CDR3 amounts to 14 amino acids. CDR3: CASSFGYGAGEQFF.

This chain uses TRBV7-3 with TRBJ1-4; TRBD1 matches at 8 bases. From germline, CDR1 is SGHTA and CDR2 FQGTGA. The V segment lost 7 bases and the J segment 7 bases; nucleotides outside the gene matches: 8. The length of the CDR3 is 14 residues. The CDR3 sequence is CASTRQGTGEKLFF. In nucleotides, the CDR3 is TGTGCCAGCACCCGACAGGGGACGGGTGAAAAACTGTTTTTT.

The chain carries TRBV5-1 and TRBJ2-2, with 7 bases matching TRBD1. This CDR3 has 15 amino acids. Germline V lookup: CDR1 SGHRS, CDR2 YFSETQ. J gave up 4 bases and V 0 bases, and 3 bases lay outside the gene matches. The chain's CDR3 is CASSLGDRVTGELFF. The CDR3 bases are TGCGCCAGCAGCTTGGGTGACAGGGTCACCGGGGAGCTGTTTTTT.

This clone was detected a few times. The chain is built from TRBV5-4 and TRBJ1-1; D possibly corresponds to TRBD1 (6 bases). V lost 3 bases to trimming and J lost 1 base, with 10 bases between them. Germline V gene sequence: CDR1 SGHNT, CDR2 YYREEE (reference sequence). The CDR3 has 14 residues. The CDR3 region is CASSSGHGNTEAFF. Here the CDR3 DNA reads TGTGCCAGCAGCTCGGGACACGGGAACACTGAAGCTTTCTTT.

V usage is TRBV7-2 and J usage is TRBJ2-2; no clear D gene. Per the germline V gene, CDR1 is SGHTA and CDR2 is FQGNSA. V was pared by 2 bases and J by 6 bases, with 4 bases between. This CDR3 has 12 amino acids. CDR3 residues: CASSLPAGELFF. As DNA, the CDR3 is TGTGCCAGCAGCTTACCCGCCGGGGAGCTGTTTTTT.

The CDR3 sequence: CASSPGVINTEAFF. As DNA, the CDR3 is TGTGCCAGCAGCCCAGGGGTGATAAACACTGAAGCTTTCTTT. V gene TRBV11-2 combines with J gene TRBJ1-1; weak D call: TRBD1 (6 bases). CDR3 length: 14 amino acids. Trimming pared 5 bases from V and 2 bases from J, leaving 12 bases between. CDR1 and CDR2 from the germline V gene are SGHAT and FQNNGV.

V gene TRBV27 combines with J gene TRBJ1-2; TRBD1 aligns across 7 bases. Per the germline V gene, CDR1 is MNHEY and CDR2 is SMNVEV (reference sequence). This CDR3 has 14 residues. Trimming removed 8 bases from V and 3 bases from J; junction bases left unmatched: 9. The CDR3, as DNA: TGTGCCAGCGGCCCCGAACAGGGGTACTATGGCTACACCTTC. Its protein is CASGPEQGYYGYTF.

This clone was found a few times. The V call is TRBV10-3, the J call TRBJ2-7; D perhaps matches TRBD2 (6 bases). Germline V gene sequence: CDR1 ENHRY, CDR2 SYGVKD. This CDR3 region has 15 residues. Trimming pared 4 bases from V and 3 bases from J, leaving 16 bases between. This CDR3 is CAISVGPRGIYEQYF. CDR3 in DNA: TGTGCCATCAGTGTTGGGCCGCGGGGAATCTACGAGCAGTACTTC.

The chain combines TRBV6-5 with TRBJ2-7, with no clear D. This CDR3 spans 13 amino acids. CDR1 MNHEY and CDR2 SVGAGI come from the germline V gene. V shed 5 bases and J shed 0 bases, with 8 bases lying between them. The CDR3 nucleotides are TGTGCCAGCAGTCCGATGAGCTCCTACGAGCAGTACTTC. Its translation: CASSPMSSYEQYF.

The J gene is TRBJ1-4, the V gene TRBV5-5; TRBD1 might be the D (5 bases). V was trimmed by 4 bases and J by 7 bases, leaving 17 bases between them. CDR3 length equals 15 residues. CDR1 is SGHKS, CDR2 YYEKEE, per germline (reference sequence). CDR3 in amino acids: CASSERQPPSEKLFF. The CDR3 DNA reads as TGTGCCAGCAGCGAACGACAGCCGCCCTCTGAAAAACTGTTTTTT. Variable domain in full (rest from reference TRBV5-5 and TRBJ1-4): DAGVTQSPTHLIKTRGQQVTLRCSPISGHKSVSWYQQVLGQGPQFIFQYYEKEERGRGNFPDRFSARQFPNYSSELNVNALLLGDSALYLCASSERQPPSEKLFFGSGTQLSVL.

The count of this clone is one. An end of the junction differs from the germline gene, which may be a read error. The rearrangement uses TRBV7-9 and TRBJ2-7; TRBD1 aligns across 8 bases. The CDR3 is 11 amino acids. From germline, CDR1 is SEHNR and CDR2 FQNEAQ (reference sequence). CDR3 sequence reads: CASSFGTGYDF. The CDR3 DNA follows: TGTGCCAGCAGCTTTGGGACAGGTTATGACTTC.

V is TRBV27 and J is TRBJ1-4; D is unresolved. The CDR3 is 14 amino acids. The V gene lost 6 bases and the J gene lost 2 bases, with 10 bases spanning the gap. Looked up from germline, CDR1 is MNHEY and CDR2 is SMNVEV (reference sequence). CDR3 in DNA: TGTGCCAGCAGCCTTACCCGGACTAATGAAAAACTGTTTTTT. Its translation: CASSLTRTNEKLFF.

This chain uses TRBV30 with TRBJ1-2, with 7 positions matching TRBD1. CDR1 and CDR2 (germline): GTSNPN, SVGIG (reference sequence). This CDR3 is built from 16 residues. J gave up 2 bases and V 0 bases, and 9 bases lay outside the gene matches. The CDR3 is CAWSVWPGGSNYGYTF. The DNA of the CDR3 is TGTGCCTGGAGTGTTTGGCCAGGGGGGTCGAACTATGGCTACACCTTC.

The rearrangement links TRBV7-9 to TRBJ2-7, with 8 positions matching TRBD1. From germline, CDR1 is SEHNR and CDR2 FQNEAQ (reference sequence). CDR3 length: 14 residues. Losses at the gene ends were 7 bases for V and 2 bases for J; bases not matched to a gene: 7. The CDR3 here is CASNAGGRTYEQYF. The DNA of the CDR3 is TGTGCCAGCAACGCAGGGGGCAGGACCTACGAGCAGTACTTC.

The count of this clone is one. The rearrangement uses TRBV7-6 and TRBJ1-1, with 10 bases identical to TRBD1. CDR1 and CDR2 (germline): SGHVS, FNYEAQ. This CDR3 spans 20 amino acids. Trimming removed 1 base from V and 11 bases from J; junction bases left unmatched: 25. CDR3 DNA sequence: TGTGCCAGCAGCTTAGAAGACCGAGACAGGGGGCGAATCCAACCCGGCGAGGCTTTCTTT. Translation gives CASSLEDRDRGRIQPGEAFF.

CDR3 sequence (DNA): TGTGCCAGCAGCTCGGGACTAGCGGGGGGCTACAATGAGCAGTTCTTC. This translates into CASSSGLAGGYNEQFF. The rearrangement joins TRBV9 to TRBJ2-1; TRBD2 matches at 15 bases. Germline V gene sequence: CDR1 SGDLS, CDR2 YYNGEE. Trimming took 4 bases from V and 3 from J; bases not matched to a gene: 2. The CDR3 consists of 16 residues.

V and J are TRBV6-5 and TRBJ1-2; D may be TRBD1 (6 bases). The CDR3 contains 13 residues. Germline CDR1 is MNHEY and CDR2 is SVGAGI. V lost 3 bases to trimming and J lost 6 bases, with 11 bases between them. The CDR3 bases are TGTGCCAGCAGTTATTACAGGGACAATGGCTACACCTTC. This translates into CASSYYRDNGYTF.

This chain links TRBV9 with TRBJ1-1; TRBD1 matches at 12 bases. CDR3 length equals 18 residues. CDR1 and CDR2 (germline): SGDLS, YYNGEE. The V and J ends lost 0 bases and 4 bases, in that order; junction bases with no gene match: 10. The CDR3 loop reads CASSVAGQGALRGTEAFF. DNA of the CDR3: TGTGCCAGCAGCGTAGCGGGACAGGGGGCGTTAAGGGGCACTGAAGCTTTCTTT.

This rearrangement joins TRBV6-5 to TRBJ2-1; 7 positions agree with TRBD1. The CDR3 runs to 15 residues. Trimming cost V 5 bases and J 0 bases; bases outside gene matches: 4. Per the germline V gene, CDR1 is MNHEY and CDR2 is SVGAGI. CDR3 loop: CASSPRGHSYNEQFF. The CDR3 DNA reads as TGTGCCAGCAGTCCAAGGGGGCACTCCTACAATGAGCAGTTCTTC.

The genes are TRBV29-1 and TRBJ2-7; 11 bases line up with TRBD1. The CDR3 extends over 16 amino acids. V lost 6 bases, J lost 3 bases, and 13 bases stayed unmatched. Germline CDR1 and CDR2: SQVTM and ANQGSEA. For the CDR3, the DNA is TGCAGCGTGGGGATCGGGGACAGGGGGACCTACTACGAGCAGTACTTC. Amino acid sequence: CSVGIGDRGTYYEQYF.

The V gene is TRBV27, the J gene TRBJ2-7; tentative D call: TRBD1 (6 bases). V was cut by 5 bases and J by 2 bases, with 19 bases left in between. The CDR3 covers 16 residues. CDR1 is MNHEY, CDR2 SMNVEV, per germline (reference sequence). Here the CDR3 reads CASSPPLQGSTYEQYF. In DNA form, the CDR3 reads TGTGCCAGCAGTCCGCCGTTACAGGGCTCCACCTACGAGCAGTACTTC.

Remarks on this clone: Other DNA sequences in the same sample also yield this CDR3. CDR3 sequence (DNA): TGTGCCAGCAGCTTACACAGGGGGCGCACAGATACGCAGTATTTT. It translates to CASSLHRGRTDTQYF. The chain combines TRBV7-3 with TRBJ2-3; 9 bases line up with TRBD1. V lost 2 bases and J lost 1; bases outside the gene matches: 1. The CDR3 is 15 amino acids. Per germline, CDR1 SGHTA and CDR2 FQGTGA.

The V and J genes are TRBV20-1 and TRBJ1-2, with D perhaps TRBD1 (5 bases). The CDR3 totals 11 residues. Germline values: CDR1 DFQATT, CDR2 SNEGSKA (reference sequence). The germline V and J ends were trimmed by 5 bases and 8 bases, with 12 bases remaining between them. The CDR3 here is CSAVEGRGYTF. CDR3 DNA sequence: TGCAGTGCTGTCGAGGGGAGGGGCTACACCTTC.

This clone appeared once. The same CDR3 arises from other DNA sequences in this sample as well. The J gene is TRBJ1-1, the V gene TRBV29-1; D is ambiguous. The CDR3 has 10 amino acids. Germline V lookup: CDR1 SQVTM, CDR2 ANQGSEA. The V end lost 5 bases, the J end lost 5 bases, and 6 bases lay between the germline ends. The CDR3 nucleotides read TGCAGCGTTCGGGGAACTGAAGCTTTCTTT. This gives the protein CSVRGTEAFF.

The chain combines TRBV6-4 with TRBJ2-3; 10 bases align to TRBD2. The CDR3 extends over 17 amino acids. V lost 0 bases and J lost 4; bases outside the gene matches: 7. Germline V CDR1 and CDR2: MRHNA, SNTAGT. The CDR3 region is CASSDSSSGGGADTQYF. The CDR3 coding sequence is TGTGCCAGCAGTGACTCTTCTAGCGGGGGTGGCGCAGATACGCAGTATTTT.

The chain uses TRBV6-1 and TRBJ2-7, with D hard to call. V dropped 0 bases and J dropped 3 bases, with 12 bases sitting between them. The germline CDR1 and CDR2 sequences are MNHNS and SASEGT. CDR3 length equals 15 residues. CDR3 amino acids: CASSEAHSPIYEQYF. The CDR3 bases are TGTGCCAGCAGTGAAGCGCACAGCCCCATCTACGAGCAGTACTTC.

V is TRBV19 and J is TRBJ1-6; TRBD1 agrees at 9 bases. Germline assignment: CDR1 LNHDA and CDR2 SQIVND (reference sequence). V dropped 6 bases and J dropped 10; count of bases not matched to a gene: 10. The CDR3 has 15 amino acids. CDR3 region: CASRGPGTGNSPLHF. CDR3 nucleotides: TGTGCCAGTAGAGGCCCCGGGACAGGGAACTCACCCCTCCACTTT.